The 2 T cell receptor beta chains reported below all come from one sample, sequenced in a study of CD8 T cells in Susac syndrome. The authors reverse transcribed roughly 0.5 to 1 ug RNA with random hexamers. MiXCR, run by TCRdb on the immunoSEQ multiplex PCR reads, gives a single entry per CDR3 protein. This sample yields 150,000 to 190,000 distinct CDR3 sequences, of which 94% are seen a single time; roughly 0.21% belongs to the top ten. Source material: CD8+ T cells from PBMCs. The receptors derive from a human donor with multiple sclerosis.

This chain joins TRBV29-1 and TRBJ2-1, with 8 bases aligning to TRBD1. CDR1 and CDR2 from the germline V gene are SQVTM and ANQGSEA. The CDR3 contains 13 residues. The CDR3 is CSTSGGSWNEQFF. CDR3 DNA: TGCAGTACGTCAGGGGGCTCGTGGAATGAGCAGTTCTTC.

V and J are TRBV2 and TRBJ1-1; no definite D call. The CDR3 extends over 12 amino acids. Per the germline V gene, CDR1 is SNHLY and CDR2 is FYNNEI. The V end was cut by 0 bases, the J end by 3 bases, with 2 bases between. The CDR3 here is CASSEAYTEAFF. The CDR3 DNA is TGTGCCAGCAGTGAAGCTTACACTGAAGCTTTCTTT.